These T cell receptor beta chains were read from a single sample in a study of OX40 agonist ivuxolimab in advanced cancers. The repertoire was sequenced with immunoSEQ multiplex PCR; TCRdb's copy has only in-frame clones and lacks some. The sample lists about 96,000 clones; approximately 80% were seen once. Sequenced here: CD4+ or CD8+ T cells sorted from blood, sampled in a trial of the OX40 agonist ivuxolimab. Receptors originate from an adult with an advanced solid tumor such as melanoma, head and neck, liver or kidney cancer. The CDR3 runs from the conserved cysteine through the conserved F or W. The order of the fields is CDR3 protein, CDR3 DNA, J gene, V gene, clone size, D gene. The D gene is left open where the match is weak. Expanded clones get a size class; other rows say once, few or many, or leave the size out.

CDR3aa: CATPGREREDEQYF
CDR3nt: TGTGCCACCCCAGGGAGGGAGAGGGAGGACGAGCAGTACTTC
j_gene: TRBJ2-7
v_gene: TRBV10-3
abundance: -
d_gene: TRBD2

CDR3aa: CASSPIINNEQFF
CDR3nt: TGTGCCAGCTCACCAATTATAAACAATGAGCAGTTCTTC
j_gene: TRBJ2-1
v_gene: TRBV18
abundance: -
d_gene: -

CDR3aa: CASSAEGPGREQYF
CDR3nt: TGTGCCAGCAGTGCGGAGGGCCCAGGGAGGGAGCAGTACTTC
j_gene: TRBJ2-7
v_gene: TRBV25-1
abundance: few
d_gene: -

CDR3aa: CASRPGTGDVEQFF
CDR3nt: TGTGCCAGTCGACCGGGGACAGGGGACGTTGAGCAGTTCTTC
j_gene: TRBJ2-1
v_gene: TRBV27
abundance: -
d_gene: TRBD1

CDR3aa: CASSATPGTGELFF
CDR3nt: TGTGCCAGCAGTGCGACCCCGGGCACCGGGGAGCTGTTTTTT
j_gene: TRBJ2-2
v_gene: TRBV6-4
abundance: -
d_gene: -

CDR3aa: CASSVRGDQPQHF
CDR3nt: TGTGCCAGCAGCGTAAGGGGCGATCAGCCCCAGCATTTT
j_gene: TRBJ1-5
v_gene: TRBV6-6
abundance: few
d_gene: -

CDR3aa: CASSEGGQATYEQYF
CDR3nt: TGTGCCAGCAGTGAAGGTGGGCAGGCGACCTACGAGCAGTACTTC
j_gene: TRBJ2-7
v_gene: TRBV2
abundance: -
d_gene: -

CDR3aa: CASSYGGARRGTEAFF
CDR3nt: TGTGCCAGCAGTTACGGAGGCGCCAGGCGAGGCACTGAAGCTTTCTTT
j_gene: TRBJ1-1
v_gene: TRBV6-5
abundance: -
d_gene: -

CDR3aa: CATRRDTTSGELFF
CDR3nt: TGTGCCACCAGACGGGACACCACATCCGGGGAGCTGTTTTTT
j_gene: TRBJ2-2
v_gene: TRBV6-6
abundance: -
d_gene: -

CDR3aa: CASSLVDTGHRGYTF
CDR3nt: TGTGCCAGCAGCTTAGTGGACACAGGTCATCGCGGCTACACCTTC
j_gene: TRBJ1-2
v_gene: TRBV11-1
abundance: -
d_gene: -

CDR3aa: CSVMKGLASEQYF
CDR3nt: TGCAGCGTTATGAAAGGACTAGCCTCCGAGCAGTACTTC
j_gene: TRBJ2-7
v_gene: TRBV29-1
abundance: once
d_gene: TRBD2

CDR3aa: CASSSSGTENEKLFF
CDR3nt: TGTGCCAGCAGCTCCTCCGGGACAGAAAATGAAAAACTGTTTTTT
j_gene: TRBJ1-4
v_gene: TRBV5-4
abundance: -
d_gene: TRBD1

CDR3aa: CASSHPGSNQPQHF
CDR3nt: TGCGCCAGCAGCCACCCCGGGAGCAATCAGCCCCAGCATTTT
j_gene: TRBJ1-5
v_gene: TRBV4-1
abundance: few
d_gene: -

CDR3aa: CASSPDLGTYQPQHF
CDR3nt: TGTGCCAGCTCACCCGACCTGGGTACCTACCAGCCCCAGCATTTT
j_gene: TRBJ1-5
v_gene: TRBV18
abundance: -
d_gene: -

CDR3aa: CASSLELGNTEAFF
CDR3nt: TGTGCCAGCAGCTTGGAACTAGGGAACACTGAAGCTTTCTTT
j_gene: TRBJ1-1
v_gene: TRBV5-4
abundance: few
d_gene: -

CDR3aa: CASSFQGAAEAFF
CDR3nt: TGTGCCAGCAGCTTCCAGGGGGCGGCTGAAGCTTTCTTT
j_gene: TRBJ1-1
v_gene: TRBV7-2
abundance: -
d_gene: TRBD1

CDR3aa: CASSPLETQYF
CDR3nt: TGTGCCAGCAGCCCCTTGGAGACCCAGTACTTC
j_gene: TRBJ2-5
v_gene: TRBV11-2
abundance: -
d_gene: -

CDR3aa: CATTPGGSITEAFF
CDR3nt: TGTGCCACTACTCCAGGGGGGAGTATTACTGAAGCTTTCTTT
j_gene: TRBJ1-1
v_gene: TRBV19
abundance: -
d_gene: TRBD1

CDR3aa: CATSRYRETDTQYF
CDR3nt: TGTGCCACCAGCAGATACAGGGAGACAGATACGCAGTATTTT
j_gene: TRBJ2-3
v_gene: TRBV15
abundance: -
d_gene: -

CDR3aa: CASSYRVTNEKLFF
CDR3nt: TGTGCCAGCAGTTACAGGGTCACTAATGAAAAACTGTTTTTT
j_gene: TRBJ1-4
v_gene: TRBV6-5
abundance: -
d_gene: -

CDR3aa: CASSRDIQETQYF
CDR3nt: TGTGCCAGCAGCCGGGACATTCAAGAGACCCAGTACTTC
j_gene: TRBJ2-5
v_gene: TRBV7-9
abundance: -
d_gene: -

CDR3aa: CASSQDPSGGATDTQYF
CDR3nt: TGCGCCAGCAGCCAAGATCCGAGCGGGGGGGCCACAGATACGCAGTATTTT
j_gene: TRBJ2-3
v_gene: TRBV4-3
abundance: -
d_gene: TRBD2

CDR3aa: CASSLLRGDRNEQFF
CDR3nt: TGTGCCAGCAGTTTATTAAGGGGCGACAGGAATGAGCAGTTCTTC
j_gene: TRBJ2-1
v_gene: TRBV27
abundance: -
d_gene: -

CDR3aa: CSIGGREGEQYF
CDR3nt: TGCAGCATAGGAGGGCGGGAGGGCGAGCAGTACTTC
j_gene: TRBJ2-7
v_gene: TRBV29-1
abundance: -
d_gene: TRBD2

CDR3aa: CAGRTGTGGAGELFF
CDR3nt: TGTGCCGGACGGACCGGGACAGGGGGTGCCGGGGAGCTGTTTTTT
j_gene: TRBJ2-2
v_gene: TRBV19
abundance: -
d_gene: TRBD1

CDR3aa: CASSPAIAGYNTGELFF
CDR3nt: TGCGCCAGCAGCCCCGCAATAGCGGGGTATAACACCGGGGAGCTGTTTTTT
j_gene: TRBJ2-2
v_gene: TRBV5-1
abundance: -
d_gene: TRBD2

CDR3aa: CASSPRQLNTEAFF
CDR3nt: TGTGCCAGCTCACCGAGGCAGCTGAACACTGAAGCTTTCTTT
j_gene: TRBJ1-1
v_gene: TRBV18
abundance: -
d_gene: -

CDR3aa: CASSYGRGARNYGYTF
CDR3nt: TGTGCCAGCAGCTACGGCCGGGGGGCCCGGAACTATGGCTACACCTTC
j_gene: TRBJ1-2
v_gene: TRBV5-6
abundance: -
d_gene: -

CDR3aa: CASSQAPTGNYGYTF
CDR3nt: TGCGCCAGCAGCCAAGCCCCAACGGGGAACTATGGCTACACCTTC
j_gene: TRBJ1-2
v_gene: TRBV4-1
abundance: few
d_gene: -

CDR3aa: CSVVRGGFEQYF
CDR3nt: TGCAGCGTTGTTAGGGGAGGTTTCGAGCAGTACTTC
j_gene: TRBJ2-7
v_gene: TRBV29-1
abundance: -
d_gene: -

CDR3aa: CASGYRQNNQPQHF
CDR3nt: TGTGCTAGTGGATATCGACAGAACAATCAGCCCCAGCATTTT
j_gene: TRBJ1-5
v_gene: TRBV12-5
abundance: -
d_gene: -

CDR3aa: CASHPSGGNYGYTF
CDR3nt: TGCGCCAGCCATCCCTCGGGGGGGAACTATGGCTACACCTTC
j_gene: TRBJ1-2
v_gene: TRBV5-1
abundance: -
d_gene: -

CDR3aa: CASSPRPRTSGTHTDTQYF
CDR3nt: TGTGCCAGCAGCCCGCGCCCCCGGACTAGCGGGACACACACAGATACGCAGTATTTT
j_gene: TRBJ2-3
v_gene: TRBV11-2
abundance: -
d_gene: TRBD2

CDR3aa: CASSGGRGFMNTEAFF
CDR3nt: TGTGCCAGCAGTGGGGGACGGGGTTTTATGAACACTGAAGCTTTCTTT
j_gene: TRBJ1-1
v_gene: TRBV2
abundance: few
d_gene: -

CDR3aa: CAISEYQLNSPLHF
CDR3nt: TGTGCCATCAGTGAGTACCAGCTGAATTCACCCCTCCACTTT
j_gene: TRBJ1-6
v_gene: TRBV10-3
abundance: few
d_gene: -

CDR3aa: CASSISQGRAFF
CDR3nt: TGTGCCAGTAGTATTTCACAGGGCAGAGCTTTCTTT
j_gene: TRBJ1-1
v_gene: TRBV19
abundance: once
d_gene: -

CDR3aa: CASSPSGTGKGKQYF
CDR3nt: TGTGCCAGCAGCCCATCCGGGACAGGGAAAGGGAAGCAGTACTTC
j_gene: TRBJ2-7
v_gene: TRBV7-2
abundance: -
d_gene: TRBD1

CDR3aa: CASRRTGEMQETQYF
CDR3nt: TGTGCCAGCAGACGGACAGGCGAAATGCAAGAGACCCAGTACTTC
j_gene: TRBJ2-5
v_gene: TRBV28
abundance: -
d_gene: TRBD1

CDR3aa: CASSSRVAGYFEQYF
CDR3nt: TGTGCCAGCAGCTCGAGGGTAGCGGGATATTTCGAGCAGTACTTC
j_gene: TRBJ2-7
v_gene: TRBV5-8
abundance: -
d_gene: TRBD2

CDR3aa: CASSLSGVKNTEAFF
CDR3nt: TGTGCCAGCAGTTTATCCGGGGTCAAGAACACTGAAGCTTTCTTT
j_gene: TRBJ1-1
v_gene: TRBV27
abundance: once
d_gene: -

CDR3aa: CASSPWGLEAKLFF
CDR3nt: TGTGCCAGCAGCCCGTGGGGATTAGAGGCCAAACTGTTTTTT
j_gene: TRBJ1-4
v_gene: TRBV5-6
abundance: -
d_gene: -